This T cell receptor beta chain was obtained from a study of cytomegalovirus exposure and HLA in healthy donors. Study details: The early release's HLA-typed donors yielded roughly 85 million unique TCRs.

Per the germline V gene, CDR1 is MDHEN and CDR2 is SYDVKM. The trim removed 8 bases at V and 10 bases at J, leaving 20 bases unmatched. The CDR3 totals 17 residues. Amplification used 60 Vbeta primers and 13 Jbeta primers. Clones were sequenced by immunoSEQ multiplex PCR, and TCRdb holds only the in-frame ones, with some missing. The sample holds more than 85,000 clones, approximately 86% seen once. With regard to this clone: The antigen remains unidentified.

Study results and caveats: The classifier, whose performance was assessed in both the original and validation cohorts, reportedly diagnosed cytomegalovirus status with high specificity and sensitivity. Presence/absence analysis assumed near-uniform sequencing depth across donors. By HLA locus, TCR association rates varied in a later analysis, with DRB1 showing the most and HLA-C the fewest.

Sequencing was done on a sample of PBMCs. J is TRBJ1-6 and V is TRBV28, with 7 bases fitting TRBD1. The TCR sequence derives from a man aged 18 to 30 in good health and CMV-seronegative. The CDR3 region has the DNA TGTGCCAGCGCATACCGGGACAGAGGGTTGCTCGGGTCACCCCTCCACTTT. Translated, it gives CASAYRDRGLLGSPLHF.